The following is a TCR beta chain sequence with its context. Antigen specificity is unknown. PCR amplification relied on 60 Vbeta primers (plus 13 Jbeta primers). The authors' processing: Tens of millions of unique TCR beta chains, 9 million to 14 million shared, were counted in a later analysis. Here immunoSEQ multiplex PCR was the method, and the copy in TCRdb shows in-frame clones only, minus some. V, J and clone size are those of that table, while D and trimming were read from the DNA. The table records 190,000 or so clones, under 90% of them present only once. The data are from a study of cytomegalovirus exposure and HLA in healthy donors. Study findings and constraints: With high specificity and sensitivity, the classifier reportedly diagnosed cytomegalovirus status. Researchers reported that a few CMV-associated chains were confirmed in vitro as CMV antigen-specific.

Germline V gene data show CDR1 as KGHSH and CDR2 as LQKENI. The CDR3 extends over 18 amino acids. V dropped 1 base and J dropped 4; count of bases not matched to a gene: 15. This receptor was taken from a boy under 10 years old in good health and CMV-seronegative. Sequencing was carried out using PBMCs. The chain combines TRBV18 with TRBJ1-2; the match to TRBD1 covers 7 bases. CDR3 in amino acids: CASSPLFTSPGGLYGYTF. In DNA form, the CDR3 reads TGTGCCAGCTCACCACTCTTTACCTCGCCAGGGGGTCTCTATGGCTACACCTTC.